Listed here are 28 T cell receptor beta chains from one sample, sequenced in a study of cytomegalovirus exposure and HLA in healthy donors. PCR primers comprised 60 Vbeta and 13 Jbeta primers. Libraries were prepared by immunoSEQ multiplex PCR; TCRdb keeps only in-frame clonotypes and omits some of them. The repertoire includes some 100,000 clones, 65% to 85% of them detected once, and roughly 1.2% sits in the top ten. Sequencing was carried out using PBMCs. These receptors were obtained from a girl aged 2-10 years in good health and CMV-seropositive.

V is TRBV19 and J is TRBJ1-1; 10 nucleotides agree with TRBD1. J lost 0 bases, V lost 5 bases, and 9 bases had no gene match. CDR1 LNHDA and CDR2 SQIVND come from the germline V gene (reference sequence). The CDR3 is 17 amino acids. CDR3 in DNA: TGTGCCAGTAGTGCAAGGGACAGGGGATCCTTGAACACTGAAGCTTTCTTT. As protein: CASSARDRGSLNTEAFF.

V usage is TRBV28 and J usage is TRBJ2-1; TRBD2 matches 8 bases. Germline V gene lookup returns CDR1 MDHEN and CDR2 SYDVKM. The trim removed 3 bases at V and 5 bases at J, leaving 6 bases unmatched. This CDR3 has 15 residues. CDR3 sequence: CASSFSGTFNNEQFF. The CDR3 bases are TGTGCCAGCAGTTTTAGCGGGACCTTCAACAATGAGCAGTTCTTC.

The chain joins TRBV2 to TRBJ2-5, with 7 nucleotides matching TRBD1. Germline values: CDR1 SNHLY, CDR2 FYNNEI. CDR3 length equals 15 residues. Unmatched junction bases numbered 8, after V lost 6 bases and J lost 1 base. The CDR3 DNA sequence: TGTGCCAGCAGCGACCAGGCAGGGGGCCAAGAGACCCAGTACTTC. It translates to CASSDQAGGQETQYF.

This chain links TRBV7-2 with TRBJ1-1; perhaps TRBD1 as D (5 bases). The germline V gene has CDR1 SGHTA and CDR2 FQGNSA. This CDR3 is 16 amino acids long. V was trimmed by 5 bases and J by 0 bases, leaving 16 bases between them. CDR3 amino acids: CASSRLGGSMNTEAFF. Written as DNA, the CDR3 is TGTGCCAGCAGCCGGCTCGGGGGTAGCATGAACACTGAAGCTTTCTTT.

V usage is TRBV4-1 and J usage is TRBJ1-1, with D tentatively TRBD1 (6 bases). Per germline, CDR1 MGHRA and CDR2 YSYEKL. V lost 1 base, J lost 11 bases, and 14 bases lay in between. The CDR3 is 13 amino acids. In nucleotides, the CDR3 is TGCGCCAGCAGCCAAGTGGCAGGGGAGTTCGCTTTCTTT. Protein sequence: CASSQVAGEFAFF.

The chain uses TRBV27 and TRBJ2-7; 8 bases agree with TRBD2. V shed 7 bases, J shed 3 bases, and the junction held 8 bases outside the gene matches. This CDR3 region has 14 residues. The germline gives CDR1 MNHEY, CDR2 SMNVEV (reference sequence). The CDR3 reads CASIGRGALYEQYF. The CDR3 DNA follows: TGTGCCAGCATAGGGCGGGGGGCCCTCTACGAGCAGTACTTC.

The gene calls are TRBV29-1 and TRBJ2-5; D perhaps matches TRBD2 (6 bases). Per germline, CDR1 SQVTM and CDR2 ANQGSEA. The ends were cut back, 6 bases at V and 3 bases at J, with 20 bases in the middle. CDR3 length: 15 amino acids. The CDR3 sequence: CSVLSPRLVEETQYF. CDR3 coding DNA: TGCAGCGTCCTCTCCCCCAGACTAGTGGAAGAGACCCAGTACTTC.

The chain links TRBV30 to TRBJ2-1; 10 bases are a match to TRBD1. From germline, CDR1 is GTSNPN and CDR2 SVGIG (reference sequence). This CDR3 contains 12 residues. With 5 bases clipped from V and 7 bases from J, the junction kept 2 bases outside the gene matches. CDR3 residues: CAWGTGENEQFF. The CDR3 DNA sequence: TGTGCCTGGGGGACAGGGGAAAATGAGCAGTTCTTC.

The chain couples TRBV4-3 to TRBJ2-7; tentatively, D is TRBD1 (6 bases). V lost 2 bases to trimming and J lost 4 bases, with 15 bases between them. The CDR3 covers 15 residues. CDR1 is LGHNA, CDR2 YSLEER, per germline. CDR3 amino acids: CASSQRSGDRYEQYF. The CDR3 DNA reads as TGCGCCAGCAGCCAAAGATCAGGGGATAGGTACGAGCAGTACTTC.

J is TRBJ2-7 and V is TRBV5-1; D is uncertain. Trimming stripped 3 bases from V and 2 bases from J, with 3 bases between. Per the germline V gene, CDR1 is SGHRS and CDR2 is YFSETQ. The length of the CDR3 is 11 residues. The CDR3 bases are TGCGCCAGCAGCTCGGCCTACGAGCAGTACTTC. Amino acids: CASSSAYEQYF.

CDR3 DNA sequence: TGTGCCAGCAGCCCGCGGACTAGCGGGAGTGAGCAGTTCTTC. It encodes CASSPRTSGSEQFF. The chain uses TRBV5-4 and TRBJ2-1; TRBD2 aligns across 13 bases. The V segment lost 4 bases and the J segment 9 bases; nucleotides outside the gene matches: 4. This CDR3 comprises 14 residues. Germline values: CDR1 SGHNT, CDR2 YYREEE (reference sequence).

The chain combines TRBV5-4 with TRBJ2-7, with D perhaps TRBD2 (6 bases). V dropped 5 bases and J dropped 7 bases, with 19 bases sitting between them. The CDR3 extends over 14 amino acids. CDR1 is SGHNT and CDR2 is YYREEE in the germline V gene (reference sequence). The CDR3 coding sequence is TGTGCCAGCAGACGTCCTTCTGCCCTAGCGGAGCAGTACTTC. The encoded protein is CASRRPSALAEQYF.

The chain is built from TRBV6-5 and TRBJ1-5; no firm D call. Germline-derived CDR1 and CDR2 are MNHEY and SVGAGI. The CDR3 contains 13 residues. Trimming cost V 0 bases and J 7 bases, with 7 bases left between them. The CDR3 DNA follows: TGTGCCAGCAGTTACTCAGCGTCCCAGCCCCAGCATTTT. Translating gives CASSYSASQPQHF.

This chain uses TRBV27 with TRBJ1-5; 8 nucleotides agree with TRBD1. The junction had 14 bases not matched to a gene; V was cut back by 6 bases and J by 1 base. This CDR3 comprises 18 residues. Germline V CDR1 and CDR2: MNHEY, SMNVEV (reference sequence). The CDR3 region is CASRNSPDRAVSNQPQHF. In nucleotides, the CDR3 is TGTGCCAGCAGGAACTCTCCGGACAGGGCTGTCAGCAATCAGCCCCAGCATTTT.

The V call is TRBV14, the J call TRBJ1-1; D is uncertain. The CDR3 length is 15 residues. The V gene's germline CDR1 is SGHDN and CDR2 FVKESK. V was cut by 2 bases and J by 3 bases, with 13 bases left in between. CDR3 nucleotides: TGTGCCAGCAGCCAAAGTTATGGGCGGGACACTGAAGCTTTCTTT. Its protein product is CASSQSYGRDTEAFF. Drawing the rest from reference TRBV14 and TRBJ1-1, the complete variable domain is EAGVTQFPSHSVIEKGQTVTLRCDPISGHDNLYWYRRVMGKEIKFLLHFVKESKQDESGMPNNRFLAERTGGTYSTLKVQPAELEDSGVYFCASSQSYGRDTEAFFGQGTRLTVV.

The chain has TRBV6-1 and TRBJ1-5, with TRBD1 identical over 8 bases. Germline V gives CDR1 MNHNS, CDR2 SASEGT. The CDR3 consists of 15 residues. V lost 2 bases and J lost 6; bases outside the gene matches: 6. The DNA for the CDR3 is TGTGCCAGCAGTGAAATTTGGGACAGGTTTCAGCCCCAGCATTTT. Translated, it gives CASSEIWDRFQPQHF.

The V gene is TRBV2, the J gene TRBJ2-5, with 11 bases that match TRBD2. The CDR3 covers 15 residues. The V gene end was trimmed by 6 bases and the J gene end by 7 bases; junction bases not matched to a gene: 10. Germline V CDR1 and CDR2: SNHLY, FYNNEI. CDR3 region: CASSGSSGTSGTQYF. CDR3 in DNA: TGTGCCAGCAGCGGCTCCTCCGGGACTAGCGGGACCCAGTACTTC.

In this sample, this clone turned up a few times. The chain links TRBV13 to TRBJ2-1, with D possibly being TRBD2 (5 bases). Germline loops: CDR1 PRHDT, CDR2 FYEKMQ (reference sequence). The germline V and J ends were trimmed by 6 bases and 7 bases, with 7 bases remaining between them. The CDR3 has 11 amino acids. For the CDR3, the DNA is TGTGCCAGCAGTCCGGGGAATGAGCAGTTCTTC. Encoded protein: CASSPGNEQFF.

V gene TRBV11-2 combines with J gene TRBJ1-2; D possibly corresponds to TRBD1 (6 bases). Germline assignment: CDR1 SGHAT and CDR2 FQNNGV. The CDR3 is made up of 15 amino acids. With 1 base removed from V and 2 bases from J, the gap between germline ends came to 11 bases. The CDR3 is CASSLARQGNYGYTF. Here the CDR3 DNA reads TGTGCCAGCAGCTTAGCCCGCCAGGGGAACTATGGCTACACCTTC.

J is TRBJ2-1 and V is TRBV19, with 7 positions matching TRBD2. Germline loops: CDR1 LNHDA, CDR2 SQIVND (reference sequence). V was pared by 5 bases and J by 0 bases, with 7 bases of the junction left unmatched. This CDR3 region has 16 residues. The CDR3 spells CASSPELASSYNEQFF. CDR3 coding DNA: TGTGCCAGTAGTCCGGAACTAGCGAGCTCCTACAATGAGCAGTTCTTC.

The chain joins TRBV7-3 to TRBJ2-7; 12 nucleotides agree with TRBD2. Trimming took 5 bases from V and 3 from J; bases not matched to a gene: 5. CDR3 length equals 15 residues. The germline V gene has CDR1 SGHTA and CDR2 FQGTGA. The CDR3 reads CASSPGLAGIYEQYF. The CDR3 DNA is TGTGCCAGCAGCCCCGGACTAGCGGGGATCTACGAGCAGTACTTC.

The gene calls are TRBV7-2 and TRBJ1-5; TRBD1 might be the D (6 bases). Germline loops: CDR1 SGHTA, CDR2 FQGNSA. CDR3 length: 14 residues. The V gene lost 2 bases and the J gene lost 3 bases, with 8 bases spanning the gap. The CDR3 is CASSLSGVNQPQHF. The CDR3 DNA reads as TGTGCCAGCAGCTTATCAGGGGTCAATCAGCCCCAGCATTTT.

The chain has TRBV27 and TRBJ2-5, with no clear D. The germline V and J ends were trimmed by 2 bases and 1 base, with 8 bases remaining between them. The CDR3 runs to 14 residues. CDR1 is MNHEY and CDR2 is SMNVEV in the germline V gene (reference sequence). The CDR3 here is CASSLGWSQETQYF. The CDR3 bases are TGTGCCAGCAGTTTAGGATGGAGCCAAGAGACCCAGTACTTC.

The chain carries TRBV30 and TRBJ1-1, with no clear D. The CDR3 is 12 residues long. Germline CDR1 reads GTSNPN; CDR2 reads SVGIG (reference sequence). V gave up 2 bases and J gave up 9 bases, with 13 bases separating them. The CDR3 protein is CAWSNLGRQAFF. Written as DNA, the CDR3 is TGTGCCTGGAGTAATTTGGGGAGGCAAGCTTTCTTT.

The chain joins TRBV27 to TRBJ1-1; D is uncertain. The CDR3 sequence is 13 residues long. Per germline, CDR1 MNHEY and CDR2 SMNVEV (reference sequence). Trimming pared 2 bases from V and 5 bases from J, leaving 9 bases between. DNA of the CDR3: TGTGCCAGCAGTTTAGGTGCGGGGACTGAAGCTTTCTTT. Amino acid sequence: CASSLGAGTEAFF.

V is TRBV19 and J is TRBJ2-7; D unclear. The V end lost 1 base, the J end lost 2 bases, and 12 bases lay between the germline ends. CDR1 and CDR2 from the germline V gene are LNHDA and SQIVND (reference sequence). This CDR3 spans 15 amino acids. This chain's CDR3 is CASSIVGGIPYEQYF. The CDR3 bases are TGTGCCAGTAGTATAGTTGGCGGAATCCCCTACGAGCAGTACTTC.

DNA of the CDR3: TGCGCCACCAAAGGACCAGGGGCCGGAGATACGCAGTATTTT. This translates into CATKGPGAGDTQYF. The rearrangement uses TRBV10-1 and TRBJ2-3; D perhaps matches TRBD1 (6 bases). CDR1 is WNHNN, CDR2 SYGVQD, per germline (reference sequence). This CDR3 has 14 residues. Trimming pared 10 bases from V and 5 bases from J, leaving 19 bases between.

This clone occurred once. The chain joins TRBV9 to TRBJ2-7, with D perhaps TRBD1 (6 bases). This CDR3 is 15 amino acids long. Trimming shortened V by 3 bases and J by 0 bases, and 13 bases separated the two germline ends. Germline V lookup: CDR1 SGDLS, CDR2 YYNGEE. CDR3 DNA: TGTGCCAGCAGCGCAACGACAGGAACCTCCTACGAGCAGTACTTC. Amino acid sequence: CASSATTGTSYEQYF.